Listed below are T cell receptor beta chains from one sample, sequenced in a study of blood T cell repertoires in COVID-19. The data were produced by immunoSEQ multiplex PCR, yet TCRdb's version contains in-frame clones alone and is incomplete. Of 120,000 to 150,000 clones listed, about 80% are singletons. Sequencing was done on a sample of peripheral blood. The receptor set was obtained from a human donor in a cohort sampled during active COVID-19. CDR3s include the opening cysteine and the closing phenylalanine or tryptophan. The D gene is left open where the match is weak. The size field is filled for only some rows; it gives once, few, many or a size class.

cdr3_length j_call d_call v_call clone_size cdr3_aa cdr3_nt
15 TRBJ1-4 - TRBV19 - CASSIGDRFNEKLFF TGTGCCAGTAGTATAGGAGACAGATTTAATGAAAAACTGTTTTTT
15 TRBJ1-1 - TRBV9 - CASSVGRGWTTEAFF TGTGCCAGCAGCGTAGGTCGGGGGTGGACCACTGAAGCTTTCTTT
14 TRBJ1-1 TRBD1 TRBV6-5 few CASRGRQGDTEAFF TGTGCCAGCAGGGGCCGACAGGGCGACACTGAAGCTTTCTTT
12 TRBJ2-3 - TRBV3-1/TRBV3-2 - CASSRGPDTQYF TGTGCCAGCAGCCGGGGGCCAGATACGCAGTATTTT
20 TRBJ1-1 - TRBV4-3 once CASSQDLKRQTSFMNTEAFF TGCGCCAGCAGCCAAGACCTAAAACGACAGACTAGCTTCATGAACACTGAAGCTTTCTTT
15 TRBJ2-1 TRBD2 TRBV5-6 - CASSEWGLENNEQFF TGTGCCAGCAGCGAGTGGGGACTAGAAAACAATGAGCAGTTCTTC
12 TRBJ1-1 - TRBV9 - CASSVDDSEAFF TGTGCCAGCAGCGTGGATGACAGTGAAGCTTTCTTT
13 TRBJ1-2 TRBD1 TRBV29-1 - CSVGSGTGDGYTF TGCAGCGTTGGATCCGGGACAGGGGATGGCTACACCTTC
12 TRBJ2-1 - TRBV5-1 - CASSLAGNEQFF TGCGCCAGCAGCTTGGCGGGCAATGAGCAGTTCTTC
13 TRBJ1-1 - TRBV12-3/TRBV12-4 - CASSRDIDTEAFF TGTGCCAGCAGTCGGGACATCGACACTGAAGCTTTCTTT
15 TRBJ1-2 - TRBV5-1 - CASSLGGTPNYGYTF TGCGCCAGCAGCTTGGGTGGGACACCTAACTATGGCTACACCTTC
15 TRBJ2-7 - TRBV6-5 - CASSYSIEQTYEQYF TGTGCCAGCAGTTACTCGATAGAGCAAACCTACGAGCAGTACTTC
16 TRBJ1-5 TRBD1 TRBV3-1/TRBV3-2 once CASSQSTGLGNQPQHF TGTGCCAGCAGCCAGTCGACAGGGTTGGGCAATCAGCCCCAGCATTTT
15 TRBJ1-2 TRBD1 TRBV6-5 - CASLPPGGQFYGYTF TGTGCCAGCCTCCCTCCAGGGGGACAATTCTATGGCTACACCTTC
14 TRBJ1-3 TRBD1 TRBV28 - CASEGTGTGNTIYF TGTGCCAGCGAAGGGACAGGGACCGGAAACACCATATATTTT
14 TRBJ1-2 - TRBV5-1 once CASSLAVRDYGYTF TGCGCCAGCAGCTTGGCCGTGCGGGACTATGGCTACACCTTC
15 TRBJ1-5 - TRBV6-5 - CASSSSGAGAQPQHF TGTGCCAGCAGTTCGTCCGGGGCAGGGGCTCAGCCCCAGCATTTT